A selection of T cell receptor beta chains follows, all from one sample in a study of monozygotic twins with inflammatory bowel disease. Using the 5' RACE reads, TCRdb records one entry per CDR3 protein without DNA. The table lists roughly 300,000 distinct CDR3 sequences. The sample comprised blood. The receptor source for this set is a human donor with ulcerative colitis or Crohn's disease, or a healthy co-twin of an affected twin (not recorded which). Both conserved end residues are part of each CDR3.

CDR3 length: 13; J gene: TRBJ2-5; V gene: TRBV28; CDR3 protein: CASKSGRGETQYF
CDR3 length: 12; J gene: TRBJ2-5; V gene: TRBV4-1; CDR3 protein: CASSQNRETQYF
CDR3 length: 11; J gene: TRBJ2-1; V gene: TRBV10-3; CDR3 protein: CAISESGQKFF
CDR3 length: 14; J gene: TRBJ2-1; V gene: TRBV18; CDR3 protein: CASSPQALYNEQFF
CDR3 length: 15; J gene: TRBJ2-6; V gene: TRBV7-2; CDR3 protein: CASSRGRSGANVLTF
CDR3 length: 12; J gene: TRBJ2-3; V gene: TRBV29-1; CDR3 protein: CSAERGPDTQYF
CDR3 length: 13; J gene: TRBJ1-5; V gene: TRBV7-2; CDR3 protein: CASKSESSQPQHF
CDR3 length: 15; J gene: TRBJ2-1; V gene: TRBV5-1; CDR3 protein: CASGRGESTYNEQFF
CDR3 length: 15; J gene: TRBJ1-6; V gene: TRBV5-1; CDR3 protein: CASSLNGPNNSPLHF
CDR3 length: 18; J gene: TRBJ2-3; V gene: TRBV5-1; CDR3 protein: CASSSGVSGLPGGDTQYF
CDR3 length: 15; J gene: TRBJ2-7; V gene: TRBV5-1; CDR3 protein: CASSLVGGYTYEQYF
CDR3 length: 15; J gene: TRBJ1-2; V gene: TRBV5-1; CDR3 protein: CASSLGGSRLYGYTF
CDR3 length: 15; J gene: TRBJ2-5; V gene: TRBV2; CDR3 protein: CASRKSGGTGETQYF
CDR3 length: 17; J gene: TRBJ2-5; V gene: TRBV9; CDR3 protein: CASSAGLAGMTQETQYF
CDR3 length: 14; J gene: TRBJ2-7; V gene: TRBV11-3; CDR3 protein: CASSLRGASYEQYF
CDR3 length: 15; J gene: TRBJ2-5; V gene: TRBV5-6; CDR3 protein: CASSFYPGAKETQYF
CDR3 length: 13; J gene: TRBJ2-1; V gene: TRBV20-1; CDR3 protein: CSAIAGRATEQFF
CDR3 length: 15; J gene: TRBJ2-2; V gene: TRBV3-1; CDR3 protein: CASSQDRANTGELFF
CDR3 length: 16; J gene: TRBJ2-2; V gene: TRBV18; CDR3 protein: CASSPGQGLLNRELFF
CDR3 length: 14; J gene: TRBJ2-3; V gene: TRBV19; CDR3 protein: CATSHSPSTDTQYF
CDR3 length: 18; J gene: TRBJ2-3; V gene: TRBV7-2; CDR3 protein: CASSQRRGLAGKTDTQYF
CDR3 length: 15; J gene: TRBJ2-5; V gene: TRBV12-3/TRBV12-4; CDR3 protein: CASSSLADRQETQYF
CDR3 length: 14; J gene: TRBJ2-7; V gene: TRBV12-3/TRBV12-4; CDR3 protein: CASSSRQGAYEQYF
CDR3 length: 15; J gene: TRBJ2-3; V gene: TRBV20-1; CDR3 protein: CSASRPGLWADTQYF